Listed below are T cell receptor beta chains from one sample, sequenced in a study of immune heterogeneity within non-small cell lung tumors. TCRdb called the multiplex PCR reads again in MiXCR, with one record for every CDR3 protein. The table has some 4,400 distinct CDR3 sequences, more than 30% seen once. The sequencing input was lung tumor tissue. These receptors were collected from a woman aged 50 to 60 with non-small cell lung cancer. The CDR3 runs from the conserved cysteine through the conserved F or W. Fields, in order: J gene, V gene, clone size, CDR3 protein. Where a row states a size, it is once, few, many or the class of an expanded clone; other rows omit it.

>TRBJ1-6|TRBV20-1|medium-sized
CSGREGSSYNSPLHF
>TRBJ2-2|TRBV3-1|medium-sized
CASSQDRQPGLAGGTGELFF
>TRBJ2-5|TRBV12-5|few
CASGLFPEETQYF
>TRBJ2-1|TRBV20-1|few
CSIVAGVNERFF
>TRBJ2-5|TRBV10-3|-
CASQRGSGETQYF
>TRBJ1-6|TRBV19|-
CASSTPRRGYNSPLHF
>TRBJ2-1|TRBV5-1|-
CASSPQEQFF
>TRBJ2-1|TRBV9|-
CASSVDDEQFF
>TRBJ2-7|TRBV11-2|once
CASSGRRGRNEQYF
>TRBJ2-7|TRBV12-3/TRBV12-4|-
CASSSEGGFHEQYF
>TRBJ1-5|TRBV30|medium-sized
CAWSEALRGTVNQPQHF
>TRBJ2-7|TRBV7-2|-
CASSLYEGKTYEQYF
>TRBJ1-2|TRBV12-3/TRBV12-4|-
CASSPYPGHTYGCTF
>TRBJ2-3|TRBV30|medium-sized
CAGAGGVDTQYF
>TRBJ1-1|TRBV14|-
CASSHYREGEAFF
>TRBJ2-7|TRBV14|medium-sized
CASSPTRGFSYEQYF
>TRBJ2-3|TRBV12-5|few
CASGPRGGQLSTDTQYF
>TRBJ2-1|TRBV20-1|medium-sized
CSARSGLLNEQFF
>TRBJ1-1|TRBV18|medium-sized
CASSPAGTEAFF
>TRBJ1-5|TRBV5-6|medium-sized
CASSFLRGEAGQPQHF
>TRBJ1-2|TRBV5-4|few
CASSPLTETANYGYTF
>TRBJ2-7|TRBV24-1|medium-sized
CATSDPGTGGNEQYF